This T cell receptor (beta chain) was documented in a study of T cells after yellow fever vaccination. Study-level background: Preparation of fractions with low cell numbers was performed using SMART-Seq v4 Ultra Low Input.

The CDR3 is 16 amino acids. Germline V gene data show CDR1 as MNHEY and CDR2 as SMNVEV (reference sequence). J gave up 2 bases and V 10 bases, and 7 bases lay outside the gene matches. Study-wide results and caveats: Repertoires obtained by FACS sorting could include abundant clonotypes that entered as contaminants from the bulk population. Weaker, the secondary response had a peak occurring faster, on day 5 versus 15.

Worth noting for this clonotype: Antigen unknown.

In making TCR cDNA, 5'RACE template switching added a universal primer site and UMIs to it. MiXCR, run by TCRdb on the 5' RACE reads, gives a single entry per CDR3 protein. The top ten hold 25% to 35% of the sample, which has more than 65,000 distinct CDR3 sequences, more than 5.5% seen once. This clonotype was obtained from a man younger than 30 who received the YFV17D yellow fever vaccine. Sequences were derived from CD8+ T cells sorted from PBMCs, sampled 10 to 11 days after the first yellow fever vaccination. This chain uses TRBV27 with TRBJ2-2, with TRBD2 identical over 13 bases. The CDR3 nucleotides are TGTGCCACCCGACTAGCGGGGGGTTTAAACACCGGGGAGCTGTTTTTT. It is translated as CATRLAGGLNTGELFF.